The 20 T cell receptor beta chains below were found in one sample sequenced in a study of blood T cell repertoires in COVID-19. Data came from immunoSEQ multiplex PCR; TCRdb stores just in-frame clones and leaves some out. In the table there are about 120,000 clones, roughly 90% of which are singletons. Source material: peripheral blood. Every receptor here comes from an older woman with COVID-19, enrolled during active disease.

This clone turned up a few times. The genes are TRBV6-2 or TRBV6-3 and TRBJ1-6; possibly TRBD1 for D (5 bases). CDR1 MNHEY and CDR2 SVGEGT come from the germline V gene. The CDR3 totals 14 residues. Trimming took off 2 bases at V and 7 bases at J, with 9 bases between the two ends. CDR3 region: CASSYAGTNSPLHF. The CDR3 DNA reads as TGTGCCAGCAGTTACGCGGGGACGAATTCACCCCTCCACTTT.

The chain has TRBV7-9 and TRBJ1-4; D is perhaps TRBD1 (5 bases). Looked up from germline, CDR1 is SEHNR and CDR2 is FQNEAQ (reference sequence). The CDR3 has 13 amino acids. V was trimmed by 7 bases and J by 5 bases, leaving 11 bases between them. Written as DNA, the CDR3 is TGTGCCAGCAACAGTCAGGGAAATGAAAAACTGTTTTTT. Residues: CASNSQGNEKLFF.

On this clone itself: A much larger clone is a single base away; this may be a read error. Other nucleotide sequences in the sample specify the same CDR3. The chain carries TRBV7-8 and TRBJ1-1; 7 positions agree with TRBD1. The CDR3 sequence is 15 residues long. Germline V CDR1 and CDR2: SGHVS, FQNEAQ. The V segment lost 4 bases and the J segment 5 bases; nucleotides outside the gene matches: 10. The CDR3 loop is CASSYRDSEGTEAFF. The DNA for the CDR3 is TGTGCCAGCAGCTATCGGGACAGTGAAGGTACTGAAGCTTTCTTT.

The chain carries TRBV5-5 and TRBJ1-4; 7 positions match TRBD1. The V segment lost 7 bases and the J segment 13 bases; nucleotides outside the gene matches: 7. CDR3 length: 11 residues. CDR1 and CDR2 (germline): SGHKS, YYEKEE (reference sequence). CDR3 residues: CASVLGQRLFF. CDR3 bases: TGTGCCAGCGTATTGGGACAGCGACTGTTTTTT.

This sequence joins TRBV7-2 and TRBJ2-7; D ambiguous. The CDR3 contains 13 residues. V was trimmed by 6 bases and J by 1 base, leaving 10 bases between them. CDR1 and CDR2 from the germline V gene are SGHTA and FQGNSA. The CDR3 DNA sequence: TGTGCCAGCAGATACGGTGTTTCCTACGAGCAGTACTTC. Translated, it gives CASRYGVSYEQYF.

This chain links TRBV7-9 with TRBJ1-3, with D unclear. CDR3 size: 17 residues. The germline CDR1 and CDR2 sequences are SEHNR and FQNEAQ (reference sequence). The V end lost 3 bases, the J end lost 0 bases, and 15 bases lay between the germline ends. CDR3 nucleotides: TGTGCCAGCAGCTTGACGAGCCTCCGGGGCTCTGGAAACACCATATATTTT. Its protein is CASSLTSLRGSGNTIYF.

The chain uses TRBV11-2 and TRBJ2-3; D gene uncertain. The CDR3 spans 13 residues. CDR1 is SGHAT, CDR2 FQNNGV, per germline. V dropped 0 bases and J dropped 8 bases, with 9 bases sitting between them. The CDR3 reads CASSLDSLGTQYF. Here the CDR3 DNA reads TGTGCCAGCAGCTTAGATAGCCTGGGTACGCAGTATTTT. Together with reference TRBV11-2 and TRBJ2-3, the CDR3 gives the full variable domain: EAGVAQSPRYKIIEKRQSVAFWCNPISGHATLYWYQQILGQGPKLLIQFQNNGVVDDSQLPKDRFSAERLKGVDSTLKIQPAKLEDSAVYLCASSLDSLGTQYFGPGTRLTVL.

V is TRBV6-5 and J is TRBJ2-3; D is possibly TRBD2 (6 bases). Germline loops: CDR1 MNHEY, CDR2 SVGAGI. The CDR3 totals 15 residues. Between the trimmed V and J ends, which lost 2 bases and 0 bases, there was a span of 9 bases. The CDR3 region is CASSYTGTSTDTQYF. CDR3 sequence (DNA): TGTGCCAGCAGTTACACGGGGACTAGCACAGATACGCAGTATTTT.

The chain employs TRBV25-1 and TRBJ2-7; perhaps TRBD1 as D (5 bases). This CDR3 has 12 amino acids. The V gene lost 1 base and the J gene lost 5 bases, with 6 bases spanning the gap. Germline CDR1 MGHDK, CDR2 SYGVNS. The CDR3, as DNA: TGTGCCAGCAGTGAATTCAGGGACGAGCAGTACTTC. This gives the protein CASSEFRDEQYF.

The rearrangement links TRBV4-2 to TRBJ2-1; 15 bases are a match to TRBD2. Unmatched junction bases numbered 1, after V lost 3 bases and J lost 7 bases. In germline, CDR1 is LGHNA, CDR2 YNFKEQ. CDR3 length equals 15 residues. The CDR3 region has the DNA TGTGCCAGCAGCCACGGGACTAGCGGGGGGAATGAGCAGTTCTTC. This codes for CASSHGTSGGNEQFF.

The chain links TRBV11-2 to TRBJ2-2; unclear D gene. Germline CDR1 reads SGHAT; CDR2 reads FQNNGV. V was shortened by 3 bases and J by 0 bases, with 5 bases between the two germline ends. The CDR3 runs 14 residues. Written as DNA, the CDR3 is TGTGCCAGCAGCTTGACAACGAACACCGGGGAGCTGTTTTTT. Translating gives CASSLTTNTGELFF.

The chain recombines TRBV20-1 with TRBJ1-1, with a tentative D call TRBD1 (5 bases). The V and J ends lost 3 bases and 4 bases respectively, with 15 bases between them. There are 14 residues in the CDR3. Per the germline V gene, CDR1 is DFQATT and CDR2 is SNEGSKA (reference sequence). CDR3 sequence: CSASGGGLVTEAFF. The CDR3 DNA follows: TGCAGTGCTAGTGGGGGGGGATTGGTCACTGAAGCTTTCTTT.

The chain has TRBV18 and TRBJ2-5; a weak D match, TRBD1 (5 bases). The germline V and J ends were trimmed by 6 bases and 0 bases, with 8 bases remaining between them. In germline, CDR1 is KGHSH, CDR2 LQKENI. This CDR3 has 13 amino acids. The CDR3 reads CASSSGYQETQYF. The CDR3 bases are TGTGCCAGCTCCTCAGGGTACCAAGAGACCCAGTACTTC.

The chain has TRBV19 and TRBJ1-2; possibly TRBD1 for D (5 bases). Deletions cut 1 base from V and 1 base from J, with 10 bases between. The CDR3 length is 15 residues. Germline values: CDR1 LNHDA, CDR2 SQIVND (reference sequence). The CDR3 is CASSIGQSRNYGYTF. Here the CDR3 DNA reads TGTGCCAGTAGTATAGGACAGAGCCGTAACTATGGCTACACCTTC.

This CDR3 is CSVGDTYGYTF. In nucleotides, the CDR3 is TGCAGCGTCGGGGACACCTATGGCTACACCTTC. V is TRBV29-1 and J is TRBJ1-2, with D perhaps matching TRBD1 (6 bases). Trimming took off 6 bases at V and 4 bases at J, with 9 bases between the two ends. The germline CDR1 and CDR2 sequences are SQVTM and ANQGSEA. The CDR3 has 11 amino acids.

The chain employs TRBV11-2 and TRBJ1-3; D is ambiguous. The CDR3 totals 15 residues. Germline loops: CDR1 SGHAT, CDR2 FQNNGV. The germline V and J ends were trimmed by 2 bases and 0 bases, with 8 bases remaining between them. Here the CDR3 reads CASSLLASSGNTIYF. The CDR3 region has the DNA TGTGCCAGCAGCTTACTGGCTAGCTCTGGAAACACCATATATTTT.

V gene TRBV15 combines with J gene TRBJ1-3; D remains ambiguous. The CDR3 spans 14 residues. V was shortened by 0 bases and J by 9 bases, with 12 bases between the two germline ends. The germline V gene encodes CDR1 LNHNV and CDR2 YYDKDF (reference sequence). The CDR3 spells CATSRDRLAATIYF. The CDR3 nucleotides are TGTGCCACCAGCAGAGATAGGCTAGCGGCCACCATATATTTT.

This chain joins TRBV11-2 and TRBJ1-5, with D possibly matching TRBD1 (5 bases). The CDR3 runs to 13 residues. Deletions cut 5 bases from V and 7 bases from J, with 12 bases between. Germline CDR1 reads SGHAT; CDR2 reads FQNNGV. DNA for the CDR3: TGTGCCAGCAGCCCAGGAGGGGCGCAGCCCCAGCATTTT. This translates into CASSPGGAQPQHF.

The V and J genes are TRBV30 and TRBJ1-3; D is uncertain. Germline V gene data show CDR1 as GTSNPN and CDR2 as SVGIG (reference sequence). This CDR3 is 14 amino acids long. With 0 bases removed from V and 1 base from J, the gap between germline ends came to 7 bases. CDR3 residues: CAWSVTGSGNTIYF. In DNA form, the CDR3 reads TGTGCCTGGAGTGTAACGGGATCTGGAAACACCATATATTTT.

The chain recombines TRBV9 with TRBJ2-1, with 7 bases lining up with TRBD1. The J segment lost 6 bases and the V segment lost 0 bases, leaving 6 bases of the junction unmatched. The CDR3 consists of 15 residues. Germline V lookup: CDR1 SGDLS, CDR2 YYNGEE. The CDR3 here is CASSVDRGRFNEQFF. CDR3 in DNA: TGTGCCAGCAGCGTAGACAGGGGTCGTTTCAATGAGCAGTTCTTC.